Shown below are 30 T cell receptor beta chains from a single sample sequenced in a study of blood T cell repertoires in COVID-19. Profiling relied on immunoSEQ multiplex PCR, and the TCRdb table lists in-frame clones only, not all of them. The repertoire consists of hundreds of thousands of clones, with 85% occurring once and the leading ten covering 2% to 3%. The sample taken for sequencing was PBMCs or T cells enriched from blood (not recorded which). The receptors were gathered from a woman aged 50 to 60 who had recovered from COVID-19.

The sample holds one count of this clone. V is TRBV7-3 and J is TRBJ2-2; 8 nucleotides line up with TRBD2. The germline gives CDR1 SGHTA, CDR2 FQGTGA. The V gene end was trimmed by 4 bases and the J gene end by 2 bases; junction bases not matched to a gene: 15. CDR3 length: 19 amino acids. CDR3 sequence: CASSSPLGGGHRNTGELFF. CDR3 nucleotide sequence: TGTGCCAGCAGCTCACCCCTCGGGGGGGGCCACCGAAACACCGGGGAGCTGTTTTTT.

This clone was detected only once. The chain has TRBV28 and TRBJ1-3; D unresolved. Germline V gene lookup returns CDR1 MDHEN and CDR2 SYDVKM. The CDR3 contains 12 residues. Trimming shortened V by 6 bases and J by 10 bases, and 13 bases separated the two germline ends. The DNA for the CDR3 is TGTGCCAGCAGCCCGACACGGTCAACCATATATTTT. Protein product: CASSPTRSTIYF.

The chain is built from TRBV6-5 and TRBJ1-4; no clear D gene. The CDR3 runs 16 residues. Trimming shortened V by 0 bases and J by 3 bases, and 11 bases separated the two germline ends. The germline CDR1 and CDR2 sequences are MNHEY and SVGAGI. The DNA for the CDR3 is TGTGCCAGCAGTTACTCCCCCGTCGGGTCTAATGAAAAACTGTTTTTT. Translation: CASSYSPVGSNEKLFF.

The chain links TRBV3-1 (or the pseudogene TRBV3-2) to TRBJ2-7, with 11 bases fitting TRBD2. In germline, CDR1 is LGHDT, CDR2 YNNKEL (reference sequence). This CDR3 spans 15 amino acids. V dropped 1 base and J dropped 2; count of bases not matched to a gene: 1. The CDR3 loop is CASSQGLAGPYEQYF. For the CDR3, the DNA is TGTGCCAGCAGCCAAGGACTAGCGGGGCCCTACGAGCAGTACTTC.

The chain joins TRBV7-3 to TRBJ2-3, with D hard to call. Per the germline V gene, CDR1 is SGHTA and CDR2 is FQGTGA. The CDR3 consists of 13 residues. V lost 7 bases to trimming and J lost 3 bases, with 11 bases between them. In DNA form, the CDR3 reads TGTGCCAGCACTTCTGATACAACAGATACGCAGTATTTT. It is translated as CASTSDTTDTQYF.

The chain combines TRBV19 with TRBJ1-1; 7 positions match TRBD1. The CDR3 is made up of 15 amino acids. Germline values: CDR1 LNHDA, CDR2 SQIVND (reference sequence). J gave up 1 base and V 7 bases, and 9 bases lay outside the gene matches. CDR3 DNA: TGTGCCAGTATCTCCCATGGACAGGCGAACACTGAAGCTTTCTTT. This encodes CASISHGQANTEAFF.

This chain joins TRBV7-9 and TRBJ1-2; D is perhaps TRBD1 (6 bases). This CDR3 contains 14 residues. V dropped 3 bases and J dropped 7 bases, with 15 bases sitting between them. Looked up from germline, CDR1 is SEHNR and CDR2 is FQNEAQ (reference sequence). Written as DNA, the CDR3 is TGTGCCAGCAGCTTCACGGACGAAGGGGGTGGCTACACCTTC. Residues: CASSFTDEGGGYTF.

This clone came up a few times. V gene TRBV5-4 combines with J gene TRBJ1-2; D unclear. The CDR3 loop spans 12 amino acids. Trimming shortened V by 1 base and J by 7 bases, and 8 bases separated the two germline ends. The germline V gene encodes CDR1 SGHNT and CDR2 YYREEE (reference sequence). CDR3 sequence reads: CASSLRAGGYTF. Written as DNA, the CDR3 is TGTGCCAGCAGCTTGAGGGCGGGTGGCTACACCTTC.

The J gene is TRBJ1-1, the V gene TRBV15, with D unresolved. V was clipped by 8 bases and J by 1 base, with 11 bases between them. This CDR3 contains 13 residues. The V gene's germline CDR1 is LNHNV and CDR2 YYDKDF (reference sequence). The CDR3 nucleotides read TGTGCCACCGGTCGGGATACGAACACTGAAGCTTTCTTT. Amino acids: CATGRDTNTEAFF.

The CDR3 DNA reads as TGTGCCAGCGAGCGGAATCAGCCCCAGCATTTT. It is translated as CASERNQPQHF. The chain carries TRBV27 and TRBJ1-5; D not resolved. This CDR3 has 11 residues. V gave up 8 bases and J gave up 4 bases, with 6 bases separating them. Germline V gene lookup returns CDR1 MNHEY and CDR2 SMNVEV (reference sequence).

The chain is built from TRBV13 and TRBJ1-1; possible D gene TRBD1, 5 bases. Germline assignment: CDR1 PRHDT and CDR2 FYEKMQ (reference sequence). Trimming removed 4 bases from V and 6 bases from J, with 15 bases in between. The CDR3 has 14 residues. CDR3 residues: CASSSRVSLAEAFF. The CDR3 DNA is TGTGCCAGCAGCTCCAGGGTGTCCCTCGCTGAAGCTTTCTTT.

This clone was recorded a few times. The gene calls are TRBV7-2 and TRBJ2-2; TRBD2 matches at 15 bases. Germline V lookup: CDR1 SGHTA, CDR2 FQGNSA. V gave up 4 bases and J gave up 7 bases; unmatched junction bases: 4. This CDR3 spans 16 amino acids. CDR3 region: CASSSGLAGGVGELFF. The CDR3, as DNA: TGTGCCAGCAGCTCGGGACTAGCGGGAGGTGTCGGGGAGCTGTTTTTT.

The V gene is TRBV6-5, the J gene TRBJ2-7; 9 positions agree with TRBD2. Unmatched junction bases numbered 5, after V lost 2 bases and J lost 3 bases. In germline, CDR1 is MNHEY, CDR2 SVGAGI. The CDR3 covers 15 residues. CDR3 sequence: CASSYRSGSVYEQYF. The CDR3 nucleotides read TGTGCCAGCAGTTACCGTAGCGGGAGTGTCTACGAGCAGTACTTC.

The CDR3 loop is CASRRESGSNQPQHF. In nucleotides, the CDR3 is TGTGCCAGCAGGAGGGAGAGCGGTAGCAATCAGCCCCAGCATTTT. J is TRBJ1-5 and V is TRBV2; D unclear. Germline assignment: CDR1 SNHLY and CDR2 FYNNEI. The ends were cut back, 6 bases at V and 0 bases at J, with 12 bases in the middle. The CDR3 sequence is 15 residues long.

The chain joins TRBV5-1 to TRBJ1-1, with D perhaps matching TRBD1 (5 bases). The CDR3 has 15 residues. Between the trimmed V and J ends, which lost 0 bases and 1 base, there was a span of 10 bases. Germline V gives CDR1 SGHRS, CDR2 YFSETQ. The CDR3 DNA is TGCGCCAGCAGCTTGGCTTCTGGGGCGAACACTGAAGCTTTCTTT. Its translation is CASSLASGANTEAFF.

This chain uses TRBV7-8 with TRBJ1-2; possible D gene TRBD1, 6 bases. The CDR3 contains 15 residues. With 2 bases removed from V and 4 bases from J, the gap between germline ends came to 14 bases. CDR1 is SGHVS, CDR2 FQNEAQ, per germline. As DNA, the CDR3 is TGTGCCAGCAGCTTACTTATAGGGGGGGGCTATGGCTACACCTTC. Its protein product is CASSLLIGGGYGYTF.

The J gene is TRBJ1-1, the V gene TRBV29-1; TRBD1 matches at 9 bases. CDR1 and CDR2 from the germline V gene are SQVTM and ANQGSEA. The length of the CDR3 is 13 residues. The trim removed 4 bases at V and 7 bases at J, leaving 7 bases unmatched. The CDR3 DNA is TGCAGCGTTGCGGGGGACAGGGTGGATGAAGCTTTCTTT. Translation gives CSVAGDRVDEAFF.

The chain links TRBV6-5 to TRBJ1-5, with D maybe TRBD1 (6 bases). V gave up 4 bases and J gave up 2 bases, with 15 bases separating them. Germline V CDR1 and CDR2: MNHEY, SVGAGI. The CDR3 spans 16 residues. CDR3 residues: CASSSSEGVGNQPQHF. CDR3 DNA sequence: TGTGCCAGCAGTTCCTCTGAGGGGGTGGGCAATCAGCCCCAGCATTTT.

The rearrangement links TRBV7-2 to TRBJ1-5, with a tentative D call TRBD1 (5 bases). CDR1 and CDR2 (germline): SGHTA, FQGNSA. CDR3 length equals 16 residues. The germline V and J ends were trimmed by 2 bases and 0 bases, with 11 bases remaining between them. The CDR3 loop reads CASSLTRVRSNQPQHF. The CDR3 bases are TGTGCCAGCAGCTTAACCAGGGTCCGTAGCAATCAGCCCCAGCATTTT.

V is TRBV24-1 and J is TRBJ1-1; 7 bases agree with TRBD1. Germline V lookup: CDR1 KGHDR, CDR2 SFDVKD. Unmatched junction bases numbered 5, after V lost 9 bases and J lost 2 bases. The CDR3 runs to 13 residues. CDR3 amino acids: CATEDRRNTEAFF. CDR3 coding DNA: TGTGCCACCGAGGACAGGCGAAACACTGAAGCTTTCTTT.

The chain has TRBV30 and TRBJ2-3, with TRBD2 matching over 11 bases. The CDR3 length is 16 residues. Germline V gives CDR1 GTSNPN, CDR2 SVGIG (reference sequence). V shed 1 base and J 5 bases; nucleotides not matched to a gene: 8. Here the CDR3 reads CAWSAKTSGSLDTQYF. CDR3 DNA: TGTGCCTGGAGTGCGAAAACTAGCGGGAGTTTAGATACGCAGTATTTT.

This chain joins TRBV19 and TRBJ1-1; a weak D match, TRBD1 (5 bases). V was shortened by 7 bases and J by 6 bases, with 15 bases between the two germline ends. The CDR3 is 13 residues long. CDR1 and CDR2 (germline): LNHDA, SQIVND (reference sequence). CDR3 sequence (DNA): TGTGCCAGTATTCCAACTCCGGGGGCTGAAGCTTTCTTT. Its protein product is CASIPTPGAEAFF.

This rearrangement joins TRBV3-1 (or the pseudogene TRBV3-2) to TRBJ1-2, with D maybe TRBD1 (6 bases). The CDR3 covers 15 residues. Trimming left V 6 bases short and J 2 bases short, with 16 bases between. CDR1 and CDR2 from the germline V gene are LGHDT and YNNKEL (reference sequence). The CDR3 DNA follows: TGTGCCAGCAGGCCTACCGGGACAAGCAACTATGGCTACACCTTC. As protein: CASRPTGTSNYGYTF.

This chain joins TRBV15 and TRBJ1-2, with 7 positions matching TRBD1. Germline CDR1 is LNHNV and CDR2 is YYDKDF (reference sequence). V lost 4 bases, J lost 3 bases, and 2 bases stayed unmatched. The CDR3 consists of 13 residues. CDR3 in amino acids: CATSTGTDYGYTF. CDR3 sequence (DNA): TGTGCCACCAGCACAGGGACAGACTATGGCTACACCTTC.

This clone showed up just once. The chain carries TRBV5-6 and TRBJ1-1; D may be TRBD1 (5 bases). The CDR3 contains 11 residues. Germline V CDR1 and CDR2: SGHDT, YYEEEE. Trimming shortened V by 4 bases and J by 6 bases, and 7 bases separated the two germline ends. The CDR3 DNA reads as TGTGCCAGCAGCGGGGGGTCTGAAGCTTTCTTT. Protein sequence: CASSGGSEAFF.

The gene calls are TRBV28 and TRBJ1-4; the match to TRBD1 covers 9 bases. With 5 bases clipped from V and 7 bases from J, the junction kept 8 bases outside the gene matches. Germline V CDR1 and CDR2: MDHEN, SYDVKM. The CDR3 covers 15 residues. In nucleotides, the CDR3 is TGTGCCAGCAGTCCCGACAGGGGGGTTGGTGAAAAACTGTTTTTT. It specifies CASSPDRGVGEKLFF.

V is TRBV5-4 and J is TRBJ1-6, with 9 nucleotides matching TRBD1. Trimming cost V 2 bases and J 7 bases; bases outside gene matches: 1. Germline V gene sequence: CDR1 SGHNT, CDR2 YYREEE (reference sequence). The length of the CDR3 is 14 residues. This CDR3 reads CASSLGTGNSPLHF. CDR3 nucleotides: TGTGCCAGCAGCTTAGGGACAGGGAATTCACCCCTCCACTTT.

Details on this clone: Other DNA sequences in this specimen translate into the identical CDR3. V gene TRBV27 combines with J gene TRBJ1-4; the match to TRBD1 covers 8 bases. Germline assignment: CDR1 MNHEY and CDR2 SMNVEV (reference sequence). The CDR3 runs 13 residues. V gave up 10 bases and J gave up 7 bases; unmatched junction bases: 8. CDR3 nucleotide sequence: TGTGCCACCACCCCAGGGGGCCTTGAAAAACTGTTTTTT. It codes for CATTPGGLEKLFF.

V usage is TRBV5-1 and J usage is TRBJ2-3, with D maybe TRBD1 (6 bases). CDR1 and CDR2 (germline): SGHRS, YFSETQ. V was shortened by 3 bases and J by 3 bases, with 14 bases between the two germline ends. CDR3 length: 15 residues. Written as DNA, the CDR3 is TGCGCCAGCAGCTCTCTGGGCCAGGGGACAGATACGCAGTATTTT. Protein sequence: CASSSLGQGTDTQYF.

Only one count was recorded for this clone. CDR3 DNA: TGTGCCAGCAGCTCCGGGACTTTTGGGTCACCCCTCCACTTT. Its translation is CASSSGTFGSPLHF. V gene TRBV7-9 combines with J gene TRBJ1-6; D is perhaps TRBD1 (5 bases). Trimming stripped 4 bases from V and 10 bases from J, with 14 bases between. The germline gives CDR1 SEHNR, CDR2 FQNEAQ (reference sequence). There are 14 residues in the CDR3.